Listed here are 23 T cell receptor beta chains from one sample, sequenced in a study of T cell changes during pregnancy in multiple sclerosis. Repertoires were generated with immunoSEQ multiplex PCR, while TCRdb's copy carries only in-frame clones and drops some. The table includes approximately 66,000 clones, 90% to 95% detected once. The input for sequencing was CD8+ T cells from peripheral blood mononuclear cells, taken before pregnancy. The receptors stem from a female donor with multiple sclerosis, enrolled in a pregnancy study.

In its sample, this clone was seen once. The rearrangement links TRBV19 to TRBJ2-1, with D maybe TRBD2 (5 bases). Germline V gives CDR1 LNHDA, CDR2 SQIVND (reference sequence). Trimming took 1 base from V and 6 from J, leaving 22 bases between them. CDR3 size: 18 residues. The CDR3 region has the DNA TGTGCCAGTAGTATAGTTGCAGTGGCGGCGGGCCGATTCAATGAGCAGTTCTTC. This codes for CASSIVAVAAGRFNEQFF.

CDR3 protein: CASSELGGLAPLHF. The CDR3 nucleotides are TGTGCCAGCAGTGAATTAGGCGGCCTGGCACCCCTCCACTTT. V and J are TRBV25-1 and TRBJ1-6; D is ambiguous. CDR1 and CDR2 from the germline V gene are MGHDK and SYGVNS. This CDR3 comprises 14 residues. With 1 base removed from V and 11 bases from J, the gap between germline ends came to 12 bases.

The rearrangement uses TRBV27 and TRBJ1-2, with a tentative D call TRBD1 (5 bases). CDR1 MNHEY and CDR2 SMNVEV come from the germline V gene (reference sequence). V was shortened by 3 bases and J by 0 bases, with 8 bases between the two germline ends. CDR3 size: 14 residues. CDR3 bases: TGTGCCAGCAGTTTCACAGGAGCTAACTATGGCTACACCTTC. It specifies CASSFTGANYGYTF.

The V and J genes are TRBV7-3 and TRBJ2-5; 8 bases align to TRBD2. Losses at the gene ends were 5 bases for V and 5 bases for J; bases not matched to a gene: 13. CDR3 length: 16 amino acids. From germline, CDR1 is SGHTA and CDR2 FQGTGA. The CDR3 region is CASSPLEGGGSETQYF. As DNA, the CDR3 is TGTGCCAGCAGCCCCCTAGAGGGCGGGGGGTCGGAGACCCAGTACTTC. Supplemented by reference TRBV7-3 and TRBJ2-5, the full variable domain reads GAGVSQTPSNKVTEKGKYVELRCDPISGHTALYWYRQSLGQGPEFLIYFQGTGAADDSGLPNDRFFAVRPEGSVSTLKIQRTERGDSAVYLCASSPLEGGGSETQYFGPGTRLLVL.

The DNA of the CDR3 is TGTGCCAGTAGTATTGGGACAGGTTCCTACGAGCAGTACTTC. This codes for CASSIGTGSYEQYF. The chain joins TRBV19 to TRBJ2-7; 8 bases line up with TRBD1. After removal of 3 bases from V and 1 base from J, the junction contained 2 bases not matched to a gene. Germline V lookup: CDR1 LNHDA, CDR2 SQIVND (reference sequence). This CDR3 region has 14 residues.

J is TRBJ2-7 and V is TRBV5-1; D gene unclear. The CDR3 covers 15 residues. From germline, CDR1 is SGHRS and CDR2 YFSETQ. V was cut by 4 bases and J by 1 base, with 15 bases left in between. CDR3: CASSLLNGVSYEQYF. In DNA form, the CDR3 reads TGCGCCAGCAGCCTTCTTAATGGAGTGTCCTACGAGCAGTACTTC.

This clone has only a few counts. The chain recombines TRBV2 with TRBJ1-6; D possibly corresponds to TRBD1 (6 bases). This CDR3 has 13 amino acids. V was trimmed by 8 bases and J by 7 bases, leaving 12 bases between them. Germline-derived CDR1 and CDR2 are SNHLY and FYNNEI. DNA for the CDR3: TGTGCCAGCCAGGGGCAGGGGAATTCACCCCTCCACTTT. This translates into CASQGQGNSPLHF.

The V call is TRBV9, the J call TRBJ1-4; D remains ambiguous. The length of the CDR3 is 18 residues. Germline assignment: CDR1 SGDLS and CDR2 YYNGEE. Trimming removed 2 bases at V and 4 bases at J, with 21 bases between. The CDR3 is CASSVLGGLGGNNEKLFF. CDR3 bases: TGTGCCAGCAGCGTTTTGGGCGGACTGGGAGGCAATAATGAAAAACTGTTTTTT.

A single count supports this clone. V gene TRBV21-1 combines with J gene TRBJ2-7; the table assigns TRBD2, which was not confirmed against the DNA. TRBV21-1 is a documented pseudogene. The length of the CDR3 is 15 residues. CDR3 sequence: CASSSTSGVSYEQYF. The CDR3 bases are TGTGCCAGCAGCAGTACGAGCGGGGTTTCCTACGAGCAGTACTTC.

The J gene is TRBJ2-7, the V gene TRBV4-2; 7 nucleotides agree with TRBD2. V lost 0 bases, J lost 6 bases, and 14 bases stayed unmatched. This CDR3 has 17 amino acids. Germline assignment: CDR1 LGHNA and CDR2 YNFKEQ. CDR3 sequence: CASSQEPSLIGEGEQYF. CDR3 sequence (DNA): TGTGCCAGCAGCCAAGAACCTTCTTTAATAGGGGAGGGCGAGCAGTACTTC.

This chain links TRBV6-6 with TRBJ1-2; unclear D gene. This CDR3 is 15 amino acids long. The V gene lost 0 bases and the J gene lost 10 bases, with 18 bases spanning the gap. Looked up from germline, CDR1 is MNHNY and CDR2 is SVGAGI (reference sequence). The chain's CDR3 is CASSYSGRPPEDYTF. CDR3 bases: TGTGCCAGCAGTTACTCCGGTCGACCACCGGAGGACTACACCTTC.

The gene calls are TRBV2 and TRBJ2-1, with TRBD2 matching 11 bases. V dropped 1 base and J dropped 6; count of bases not matched to a gene: 2. The CDR3 has 15 residues. Germline V gene data show CDR1 as SNHLY and CDR2 as FYNNEI. This CDR3 is CASSEVAGGPNEQFF. The DNA of the CDR3 is TGTGCCAGCAGTGAAGTAGCGGGGGGGCCCAATGAGCAGTTCTTC.

In the case of this clone: In this CDR3 the conserved last residue, phenylalanine or tryptophan, is missing, so a read error is likely. The limits of the CDR3 on the DNA are not certain, so only TCRdb's listed CDR3 is given. V and J are TRBV6-1 and TRBJ1-2; the table's TRBD1 call for D was not verified on the DNA. The germline gives CDR1 MNHNS, CDR2 SASEGT. From its first to its last residue, the CDR3 has 15 amino acids. CDR3 sequence reads: CASSEEGQGSSYRSL.

The chain has TRBV6-1 and TRBJ2-7; tentative D call: TRBD1 (7 bases). The V end was cut by 4 bases, the J end by 2 bases, with 21 bases between. The CDR3 loop spans 17 amino acids. Germline values: CDR1 MNHNS, CDR2 SASEGT. Here the CDR3 reads CASSGPGGSGLPYEQYF. The CDR3 bases are TGTGCCAGCAGTGGGCCAGGGGGGAGCGGTTTGCCCTACGAGCAGTACTTC.

The V gene is TRBV27, the J gene TRBJ2-1; TRBD2 matches at 13 bases. The V segment lost 6 bases and the J segment 4 bases; nucleotides outside the gene matches: 12. The germline V gene has CDR1 MNHEY and CDR2 SMNVEV (reference sequence). CDR3 length: 18 amino acids. In nucleotides, the CDR3 is TGTGCCAGCAGCCTTCTTGGACTAGCGGGGGCTCGTTACAATGAGCAGTTCTTC. Encoded protein: CASSLLGLAGARYNEQFF.

Here the CDR3 reads CATRGGVSYEQYF. The CDR3 nucleotides read TGTGCCACCAGGGGGGGGGTGTCCTACGAGCAGTACTTC. The V call is TRBV6-6, the J call TRBJ2-7; D possibly matches TRBD1 or TRBD2 (7 bases each). V lost 10 bases and J lost 1, with 14 bases in between. This CDR3 is 13 amino acids long. In germline, CDR1 is MNHNY, CDR2 SVGAGI (reference sequence).

Written as DNA, the CDR3 is TGTGCCAGCAACCTGGGGGGGGATTATGGCTACACCTTC. Its translation is CASNLGGDYGYTF. The rearrangement joins TRBV5-5 to TRBJ1-2; D may be TRBD1 (5 bases). This CDR3 region has 13 residues. Germline V lookup: CDR1 SGHKS, CDR2 YYEKEE (reference sequence). Trimming stripped 6 bases from V and 5 bases from J, with 14 bases between.

This chain links TRBV30 with TRBJ2-7; D may be TRBD1 (5 bases). The germline V gene encodes CDR1 GTSNPN and CDR2 SVGIG (reference sequence). The CDR3 sequence is 13 residues long. With 3 bases removed from V and 3 bases from J, the gap between germline ends came to 12 bases. The CDR3 protein is CAWSPGRDYEQYF. The CDR3 bases are TGTGCCTGGAGCCCGGGCAGGGACTACGAGCAGTACTTC.

The chain links TRBV19 to TRBJ1-2; possibly TRBD1 for D (6 bases). The CDR3 has 16 residues. Trimming cost V 6 bases and J 4 bases, with 21 bases left between them. CDR1 and CDR2 (germline): LNHDA, SQIVND (reference sequence). The CDR3: CASSPNSQGAIYGYTF. The CDR3, as DNA: TGTGCCAGTAGCCCAAATTCACAGGGCGCAATCTATGGCTACACCTTC. The full variable domain, in which reference TRBV19 and TRBJ1-2 provide the parts outside the CDR3, is DGGITQSPKYLFRKEGQNVTLSCEQNLNHDAMYWYRQDPGQGLRLIYYSQIVNDFQKGDIAEGYSVSREKKESFPLTVTSAQKNPTAFYLCASSPNSQGAIYGYTFGSGTRLTVV.

This rearrangement joins TRBV6-6 to TRBJ2-3; D perhaps matches TRBD1 (7 bases). CDR1 and CDR2 from the germline V gene are MNHNY and SVGAGI (reference sequence). Trimming stripped 6 bases from V and 0 bases from J, with 16 bases between. This CDR3 comprises 16 residues. CDR3 DNA sequence: TGTGCCAGCAGCTACCAGGGGGGCCAGAGCACAGATACGCAGTATTTT. This encodes CASSYQGGQSTDTQYF.

The chain links TRBV6-5 to TRBJ1-2, with 7 bases that match TRBD1. The J segment lost 4 bases and the V segment lost 1 base, leaving 6 bases of the junction unmatched. The V gene's germline CDR1 is MNHEY and CDR2 SVGAGI. The length of the CDR3 is 15 residues. In DNA form, the CDR3 reads TGTGCCAGCAGTTACTTCCGTGGGGACAGCTATGGCTACACCTTC. Protein product: CASSYFRGDSYGYTF.

This clone has more than one count but fewer than ten. V is TRBV5-6 and J is TRBJ1-3; D unclear. The germline gives CDR1 SGHDT, CDR2 YYEEEE. This CDR3 contains 15 residues. V lost 2 bases to trimming and J lost 0 bases, with 9 bases between them. Here the CDR3 reads CASSFGLSSGNTIYF. The CDR3 DNA sequence: TGTGCCAGCAGCTTTGGACTAAGCTCTGGAAACACCATATATTTT.

The V gene is TRBV7-9, the J gene TRBJ2-5, with TRBD1 matching 8 bases. Germline V gene lookup returns CDR1 SEHNR and CDR2 FQNEAQ (reference sequence). The ends lost 5 bases at V and 3 bases at J; junction bases unmatched: 8. The CDR3 spans 15 residues. The CDR3 reads CASSPNRGVEETQYF. CDR3 in DNA: TGTGCCAGCAGCCCAAACAGGGGGGTAGAAGAGACCCAGTACTTC. Drawing the rest from reference TRBV7-9 and TRBJ2-5, the complete variable domain is DTGVSQNPRHKITKRGQNVTFRCDPISEHNRLYWYRQTLGQGPEFLTYFQNEAQLEKSRLLSDRFSAERPKGSFSTLEIQRTEQGDSAMYLCASSPNRGVEETQYFGPGTRLLVL.